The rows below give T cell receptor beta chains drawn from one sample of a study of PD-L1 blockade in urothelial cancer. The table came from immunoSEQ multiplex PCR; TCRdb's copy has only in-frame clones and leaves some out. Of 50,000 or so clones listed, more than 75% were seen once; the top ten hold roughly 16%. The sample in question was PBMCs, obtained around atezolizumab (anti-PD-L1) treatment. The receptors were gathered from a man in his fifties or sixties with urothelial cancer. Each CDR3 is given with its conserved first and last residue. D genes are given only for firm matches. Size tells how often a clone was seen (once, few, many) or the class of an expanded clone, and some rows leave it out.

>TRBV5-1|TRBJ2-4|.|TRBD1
CASSTAGDREGNIQYF
TGCGCCAGCAGCACGGCCGGGGACAGGGAGGGAAACATTCAGTACTTC
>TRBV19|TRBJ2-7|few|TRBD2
CASSMGLAGDYEQYF
TGTGCCAGTAGTATGGGACTAGCGGGAGACTACGAGCAGTACTTC
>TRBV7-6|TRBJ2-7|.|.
CASSLATAGYEQYF
TGTGCCAGCAGCTTAGCTACGGCAGGCTACGAGCAGTACTTC
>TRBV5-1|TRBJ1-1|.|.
CASTSAGGAFF
TGCGCCAGCACCTCGGCGGGGGGGGCTTTCTTT
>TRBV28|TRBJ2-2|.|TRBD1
CASSAPDRANTGELFF
TGTGCCAGCAGTGCCCCGGACAGGGCAAACACCGGGGAGCTGTTTTTT
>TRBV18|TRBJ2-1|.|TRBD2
CASSPPAGGGEQFF
TGTGCCAGCTCACCACCGGCGGGGGGCGGTGAGCAGTTCTTC
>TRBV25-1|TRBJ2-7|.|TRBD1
CASSESVGQGAYEQYF
TGTGCCAGCAGTGAATCCGTGGGACAGGGGGCTTACGAGCAGTACTTC
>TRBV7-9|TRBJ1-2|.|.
CASSLAPGNSHGYTF
TGTGCCAGCAGCTTAGCCCCGGGAAACAGCCATGGCTACACCTTC
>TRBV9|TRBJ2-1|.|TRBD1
CASSVVGTAVNEQFF
TGTGCCAGCAGCGTAGTTGGGACAGCCGTAAATGAGCAGTTCTTC
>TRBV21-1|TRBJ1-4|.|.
CAITPPYAGEIQSEKLFF
TGTGCCATTACCCCCCCCTACGCAGGGGAAATACAGAGTGAAAAACTGTTTTTT
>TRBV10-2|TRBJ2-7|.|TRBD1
CASRVTGPSYEQYF
TGCGCCAGCAGGGTGACAGGGCCATCCTACGAGCAGTACTTC
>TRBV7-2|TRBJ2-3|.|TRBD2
CASSWSGGWGDTQYF
TGTGCCAGCAGCTGGAGCGGGGGGTGGGGAGATACGCAGTATTTT
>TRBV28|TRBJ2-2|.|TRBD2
CASSHSGAGETGELFF
TGTGCCAGCAGCCACTCGGGAGCGGGAGAGACCGGGGAGCTGTTTTTT
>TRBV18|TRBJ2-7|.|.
CASSWGGPSSYEQYF
TGTGCCAGCTCCTGGGGCGGACCTAGCTCCTACGAGCAGTACTTC
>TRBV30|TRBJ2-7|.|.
CAWSIAGPYEQYF
TGTGCCTGGAGTATTGCGGGGCCATACGAGCAGTACTTC
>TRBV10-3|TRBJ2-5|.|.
CAGRTEARETQYF
TGTGCCGGTAGGACAGAAGCTCGGGAGACCCAGTACTTC
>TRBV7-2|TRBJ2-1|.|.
CASSRQSSYNEQFF
TGTGCCAGCAGCCGACAAAGCTCCTACAATGAGCAGTTCTTC
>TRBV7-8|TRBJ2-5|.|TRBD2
CASSLDGGGRLQETQYF
TGTGCCAGCAGCTTAGACGGCGGGGGGAGGCTCCAAGAGACCCAGTACTTC
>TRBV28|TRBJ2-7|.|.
CASSLRAATGVMYF
TGTGCCAGCAGTTTACGAGCTGCGACGGGGGTGATGTACTTC
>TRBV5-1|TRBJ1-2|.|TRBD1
CASSLTTGFHSVGYTF
TGCGCCAGCAGCTTGACGACAGGGTTCCATTCGGTTGGCTACACCTTC
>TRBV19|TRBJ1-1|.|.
CASSPVRYTEAFF
TGTGCCAGTAGTCCCGTGCGCTACACTGAAGCTTTCTTT
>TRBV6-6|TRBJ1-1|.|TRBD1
CASSSTGGSEAFF
TGTGCCAGCAGTTCCACAGGGGGCTCTGAAGCTTTCTTT
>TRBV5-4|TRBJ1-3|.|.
CASSLGRGAGNTIYF
TGTGCCAGCAGCCTGGGACGGGGGGCTGGAAACACCATATATTTT
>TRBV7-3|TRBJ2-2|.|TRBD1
CASSPGQGTGELFF
TGTGCCAGCAGCCCGGGACAGGGAACCGGGGAGCTGTTTTTT
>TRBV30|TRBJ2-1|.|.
CAWGLSGVQFF
TGTGCCTGGGGCCTATCGGGAGTTCAGTTCTTC
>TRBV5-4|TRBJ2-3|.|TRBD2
CASSLELRGGGTDTQYF
TGTGCCAGCAGCTTGGAGTTGCGGGGGGGCGGGACAGATACGCAGTATTTT